The next 30 T cell receptor beta chains were all read from a single sample in a study of tumor and adjacent non-tumor tissue in lung cancer. TCRbeta libraries were built with three rounds of nested PCR, modified from ARM-PCR. TCRdb reanalysed the multiplex PCR reads using MiXCR and keeps one entry per CDR3 protein. The sample lists about 68,000 distinct CDR3 sequences; 50% to 60% were seen once. RNA was extracted from bulk tissue without any cell sorting. Sequenced input: lung tumor tissue. The receptors here all came from a man aged 45-65 years with non-small cell lung cancer.

This clonotype came up a few times. Possible read error: a much larger clone is one base away. The chain combines TRBV18 with TRBJ2-3; the match to TRBD2 covers 7 bases. The germline CDR1 and CDR2 sequences are KGHSH and LQKENI. The CDR3 contains 15 residues. The CDR3 here is CASSPPAGVVDTRYF. In DNA form, the CDR3 reads TGTGCCAGCTCACCACCTGCGGGAGTGGTAGATACGCGGTATTTT.

In the case of this clonotype: Sequence at one end of the junction differs from germline and may be a read error. The CDR3 DNA sequence: TGCAGCGCCCAATCGGGGAGCTCCTACGAGAAGTACTTC. Its protein is CSAQSGSSYEKYF. The chain has TRBV29-1 and TRBJ2-7; tentatively, D is TRBD2 (5 bases). The germline gives CDR1 SQVTM, CDR2 ANQGSEA. The CDR3 sequence is 13 residues long.

This clonotype has at least ten counts. V is TRBV29-1 and J is TRBJ2-3; 7 nucleotides align to TRBD2. The ends lost 1 base at V and 6 bases at J; junction bases unmatched: 4. The CDR3 extends over 13 amino acids. The V gene's germline CDR1 is SQVTM and CDR2 ANQGSEA. In nucleotides, the CDR3 is TGCAGCGTTGAAGGTCAGGGAGGGGATACGCAGTATTTT. Translation gives CSVEGQGGDTQYF.

CDR3 sequence reads: CASSLAPGTGGNTIYF. In DNA, the CDR3 is TGTGCCAGCAGCTTAGCGCCCGGGACAGGCGGAAACACCATATATTTT. V is TRBV11-2 and J is TRBJ1-3, with 8 bases identical to TRBD1. The V segment lost 1 base and the J segment 4 bases; nucleotides outside the gene matches: 6. The CDR3 covers 16 residues. Germline V gene lookup returns CDR1 SGHAT and CDR2 FQNNGV.

Notes on this clonotype: A read error may produce the germline difference seen at one junction end. This sequence joins TRBV11-2 and TRBJ1-1; D ambiguous. This CDR3 spans 13 amino acids. Germline lookup yields CDR1 SGHAT and CDR2 FQNNGV. CDR3 bases: TGTGTCAGCAGCTTAGGGCTGAACACTGAAGCTTTCTTT. Its translation: CVSSLGLNTEAFF.

This clonotype was observed once. One end of the junction is discordant with germline, which a read error may explain. The chain joins TRBV28 to TRBJ1-5; D may be TRBD1 (6 bases). Germline assignment: CDR1 MDHEN and CDR2 SYDVKM. The CDR3 sequence is 16 residues long. This CDR3 is CASGPRASQGSQPQHF. CDR3 nucleotides: TGTGCCAGCGGTCCCCGGGCCTCCCAGGGGAGTCAGCCACAGCATTTT.

Within the sample, this clonotype is medium-sized. This rearrangement joins TRBV28 to TRBJ2-1; D is ambiguous. CDR3 length: 13 amino acids. The germline CDR1 and CDR2 sequences are MDHEN and SYDVKM. The V and J ends lost 6 bases and 4 bases respectively, with 10 bases between them. This CDR3 is CASSLAGYNEQFF. In DNA form, the CDR3 reads TGTGCCAGCAGCTTAGCAGGATACAATGAGCAGTTCTTC.

This chain links TRBV2 with TRBJ2-5, with D tentatively TRBD1 (6 bases). CDR3 length: 14 amino acids. V gave up 2 bases and J gave up 4 bases, with 11 bases separating them. Germline values: CDR1 SNHLY, CDR2 FYNNEI. This chain's CDR3 is CASSEQQGSETQYF. CDR3 coding DNA: TGTGCCAGCAGTGAACAGCAGGGGTCAGAGACCCAGTACTTC.

The J gene is TRBJ2-5, the V gene TRBV7-9; 9 nucleotides agree with TRBD1. The length of the CDR3 is 15 residues. CDR1 is SEHNR and CDR2 is FQNEAQ in the germline V gene (reference sequence). Unmatched junction bases numbered 9, after V lost 5 bases and J lost 5 bases. DNA of the CDR3: TGTGCCAGCAGCGGACCGGGACAGGGCGGGGAGACCCAGTACTTC. This codes for CASSGPGQGGETQYF.

This clonotype appeared many times. The chain combines TRBV20-1 with TRBJ1-2, with a tentative D call TRBD1 (6 bases). V was shortened by 3 bases and J by 1 base, with 9 bases between the two germline ends. Germline lookup yields CDR1 DFQATT and CDR2 SNEGSKA (reference sequence). This CDR3 comprises 13 residues. The CDR3 loop reads CSASQGFNYGYTF. In DNA form, the CDR3 reads TGCAGTGCTAGTCAGGGGTTTAACTATGGCTACACCTTC.

This clonotype was recorded only once. A much bigger clone sits one base away, suggesting this may be a read error. The CDR3 region is CASSPVGSSTDMQYF. The CDR3 DNA is TGTGCCAGCAGCCCAGTCGGATCTAGCACAGATATGCAGTATTTT. The V and J genes are TRBV11-2 and TRBJ2-3; maybe TRBD2 (5 bases). The length of the CDR3 is 15 residues. Germline values: CDR1 SGHAT, CDR2 FQNNGV.

To note about this clonotype: A much larger clone sits a single nucleotide away, making a read error possible. The chain has TRBV6-2 or TRBV6-3 and TRBJ2-7; D perhaps matches TRBD2 (6 bases). The CDR3 contains 14 residues. The V end was cut by 4 bases, the J end by 9 bases, with 19 bases between. The germline gives CDR1 MNHEY, CDR2 SVGEGT. The CDR3 DNA reads as TGTGCCAGCAGTTCCGGGACTCCTACCACCGCGCAGTACTTC. Translation gives CASSSGTPTTAQYF.

With respect to this clonotype: No conserved phenylalanine or tryptophan ends this CDR3, so it is likely a read error. V is TRBV4-1 and J is TRBJ2-3; TRBD1 matches 11 bases. Germline V CDR1 and CDR2: MGHRA, YSYEKL. The CDR3 is 17 amino acids. The CDR3 is CASSRGTGGFSTDTQYY. DNA of the CDR3: TGCGCCAGCAGCCGCGGGACAGGGGGTTTTAGCACAGATACACAGTATTAT.

As concerns this clonotype: A much larger clone lies a single base off, so this may be a read error. V and J are TRBV5-4 and TRBJ2-7; 11 bases map to TRBD2. Germline V lookup: CDR1 SGHNT, CDR2 YYREEE (reference sequence). The CDR3 length is 17 residues. The CDR3 nucleotides are TGTGCCAGCAGCTTGGGAGGACTAGCGGGCGCCACCTACGAGCGGTACTTC. Translating it yields CASSLGGLAGATYERYF.

Concerning this clonotype: Compared with germline, one end of the junction differs, possibly owing to a read error. This chain uses TRBV11-3 with TRBJ2-3, with 11 bases fitting TRBD2. CDR1 and CDR2 from the germline V gene are SGHNT and YENEEA. The CDR3 consists of 15 residues. The CDR3 reads CASSAGTSGTDTEYF. The CDR3 coding sequence is TGTGCCAGCAGTGCCGGGACTAGCGGCACAGATACGGAGTACTTT.

V is TRBV13 and J is TRBJ1-3; D unresolved. V was pared by 4 bases and J by 12 bases, with 19 bases between. The CDR3 consists of 14 residues. CDR1 and CDR2 (germline): PRHDT, FYEKMQ (reference sequence). The CDR3 DNA sequence: TGTGCCAGCAGCTATACAGTTCCTGGAAACGTCATATATTTT. This encodes CASSYTVPGNVIYF.

Turning to this clonotype: A single base separates this from a much larger clone, so it may be a read error. The CDR3 loop reads CATSDLDRDTRELFF. The DNA of the CDR3 is TGTGCCACCAGTGATTTGGACAGGGACACCCGGGAGCTGTTTTTT. V usage is TRBV24-1 and J usage is TRBJ2-2; 7 bases match TRBD1. This CDR3 has 15 amino acids. The germline V gene has CDR1 KGHDR and CDR2 SFDVKD.

This clonotype has just a few counts. This may come from a read error, since a much larger clone is one base off. The chain carries TRBV4-1 and TRBJ2-7; the match to TRBD1 covers 8 bases. From germline, CDR1 is MGHRA and CDR2 YSYEKL. The CDR3 spans 14 residues. CDR3 in DNA: TGCGCCATCAGCCAAGACAGGGGTTTTTACGAGCAGTACTTC. Residues: CAISQDRGFYEQYF.

This chain joins TRBV5-6 and TRBJ1-5; D ambiguous. This CDR3 has 11 amino acids. V lost 6 bases and J lost 9, with 10 bases in between. Germline CDR1 and CDR2: SGHDT and YYEEEE. CDR3 sequence reads: CASNRFMPQHF. In DNA form, the CDR3 reads TGTGCCAGCAACCGTTTCATGCCCCAGCATTTT. Filled out from reference TRBV5-6 and TRBJ1-5, the complete variable domain reads DAGVTQSPTHLIKTRGQQVTLRCSPKSGHDTVSWYQQALGQGPQFIFQYYEEEERQRGNFPDRFSGHQFPNYSSELNVNALLLGDSALYLCASNRFMPQHFGDGTRLSIL.

Concerning this clonotype: A much more abundant neighbour one base away suggests this may be a read error. The V gene is TRBV7-9, the J gene TRBJ1-4; D call uncertain. Germline V lookup: CDR1 SEHNR, CDR2 FQNEAQ (reference sequence). The CDR3 is made up of 14 amino acids. V lost 3 bases and J lost 12, with 17 bases in between. The CDR3 nucleotides are TGTGCCAGCAGCTTGGGTACCGTTAGTAGGGAACTGTTTTTT. This codes for CASSLGTVSRELFF.

This clonotype was detected a few times. No conserved phenylalanine or tryptophan ends this CDR3, so it is likely a read error. This sequence joins TRBV11-3 and TRBJ2-7; D gene uncertain. Germline V gene sequence: CDR1 SGHNT, CDR2 YENEEA. The CDR3 is made up of 14 amino acids. CDR3 in amino acids: CASSLQGPTYGQYY. CDR3 DNA sequence: TGTGCCAGCAGCTTACAAGGCCCCACATACGGGCAGTACTAC.

A word on this clonotype: A junction end diverges from the germline sequence, so it may reflect a read error. The chain uses TRBV11-2 and TRBJ2-1, with D perhaps TRBD1 or TRBD2 (5 bases each). Germline-derived CDR1 and CDR2 are SGHAT and FQNNGV. The CDR3 sequence is 14 residues long. The CDR3 DNA is TGTGCCAGCAGCTTGCTTTCCCTTGGGGGTGAGCAGCTCTTC. It specifies CASSLLSLGGEQLF.

The CDR3 DNA sequence: TGTGCCAGCAGTACGTCATACAATGCCACCTTC. Translating gives CASSTSYNATF. The rearrangement joins TRBV28 to TRBJ1-2; D gene unclear. Germline V gives CDR1 MDHEN, CDR2 SYDVKM. The CDR3 has 11 residues. V was shortened by 5 bases and J by 13 bases, with 14 bases between the two germline ends.

The chain links TRBV18 to TRBJ2-3, with D maybe TRBD2 (6 bases). The CDR3 runs 13 residues. Trimming removed 7 bases at V and 2 bases at J, with 10 bases between. Germline loops: CDR1 KGHSH, CDR2 LQKENI. CDR3: CASLAEHTDTQYF. CDR3 bases: TGTGCCAGCTTAGCGGAGCACACAGATACGCAGTATTTT.

The chain joins TRBV11-3 to TRBJ2-2; unclear D gene. V shed 6 bases and J shed 2 bases, with 7 bases lying between them. Per the germline V gene, CDR1 is SGHNT and CDR2 is YENEEA. The CDR3 totals 13 residues. The CDR3 is CASSKANTGELFF. The CDR3 DNA sequence: TGTGCCAGCAGTAAGGCCAACACCGGGGAGCTGTTTTTT. Full variable domain (outside the CDR3, taken from reference TRBV11-3 and TRBJ2-2): EAGVVQSPRYKIIEKKQPVAFWCNPISGHNTLYWYLQNLGQGPELLIRYENEEAVDDSQLPKDRFSAERLKGVDSTLKIQPAELGDSAVYLCASSKANTGELFFGEGSRLTVL.

Only a few counts were recorded for this clonotype. Here the CDR3 DNA reads TGCAGTGCTTCCGTCACCATGGTAGCCGGTGGAGAGCAGTTCTTC. Its protein product is CSASVTMVAGGEQFF. The genes are TRBV20-1 and TRBJ2-1; D is ambiguous. The CDR3 spans 15 residues. V lost 5 bases, J lost 10 bases, and 24 bases lay in between. CDR1 and CDR2 from the germline V gene are DFQATT and SNEGSKA (reference sequence).

This clonotype came up many times. The chain carries TRBV6-5 and TRBJ2-7; D remains ambiguous. V was clipped by 0 bases and J by 4 bases, with 7 bases between them. The CDR3 has 13 residues. Germline V gene data show CDR1 as MNHEY and CDR2 as SVGAGI. CDR3 DNA: TGTGCCAGCAGTTACTCACCGGTTTACGAGCAGTACTTC. It encodes CASSYSPVYEQYF.

This clonotype appeared a few times. A read error may be the cause here, since a much bigger clone is one base away. The V and J genes are TRBV6-5 and TRBJ2-7, with D possibly being TRBD2 (5 bases). Trimming cost V 4 bases and J 1 base, with 14 bases left between them. The germline CDR1 and CDR2 sequences are MNHEY and SVGAGI. The CDR3 spans 15 residues. CDR3 amino acids: CASSSTNGKSYEQYF. Here the CDR3 DNA reads TGTGCCAGCAGTTCAACTAACGGGAAGTCCTACGAGCAGTACTTC.

Concerning this clonotype itself: Relative to the germline gene, one junction end is altered; a read error may explain this. This rearrangement joins TRBV6-1 to TRBJ2-4; D perhaps matches TRBD2 (6 bases). Germline V gene sequence: CDR1 MNHNS, CDR2 SASEGT. The CDR3 extends over 19 amino acids. The CDR3 DNA is TGTGCCAGCAGTGAGAGGGTCGGGGGTGCCGGGATAGCCAAAGACATTCAGAACTTC. Translating gives CASSERVGGAGIAKDIQNF.

Comment on this clonotype: Its ends do not fully match the called genes, so a read error is possible. CDR3 nucleotides: TGTGCCATCAGTGTGGACTTGCAAGGGACCCAGTACTTC. It is translated as CAISVDLQGTQYF. This chain connects TRBV10-3 to TRBJ2-5, with a tentative D call TRBD2 (5 bases). Germline V gene sequence: CDR1 ENHRY, CDR2 SYGVKD. CDR3 length: 13 residues.